Listed below are T cell receptor beta chains from one sample, sequenced in a study of control samples from healthy donors and cancer patients. TCRdb keeps only in-frame clones here, not all; method: immunoSEQ multiplex PCR. The data show roughly 52,000 clones, 95% to 97% seen once. The sequencing sample was made of blood. The receptors come from a woman in her 30s in good health. CDR3s include the opening cysteine and the closing phenylalanine or tryptophan. Not every row has a clone size; where given, it reads once, few, many or a size class.

v_gene: TRBV5-4
len: 13
abundance: NA
CDR3aa: CASSLLLNTEAFF

v_gene: TRBV7-8
len: 15
abundance: NA
CDR3aa: CASSLAVIGSSPLHF

v_gene: TRBV27
len: 12
abundance: NA
CDR3aa: CASRTGSGEQYF

v_gene: TRBV28
len: 18
abundance: once
CDR3aa: CASSLSVRTSGRTDTQYF

v_gene: TRBV6-5
len: 13
abundance: NA
CDR3aa: CASSYGRNQPQHF

v_gene: TRBV5-1
len: 15
abundance: NA
CDR3aa: CASSISGRPGETQYF

v_gene: TRBV2
len: 13
abundance: once
CDR3aa: CASSEWGLDTQYF

v_gene: TRBV18
len: 15
abundance: NA
CDR3aa: CASSPGTALNQPQHF

v_gene: TRBV27
len: 16
abundance: once
CDR3aa: CASSPTGLSRGHEQFF

v_gene: TRBV27
len: 13
abundance: NA
CDR3aa: CASSYLGGNEQFF

v_gene: TRBV24-1
len: 14
abundance: NA
CDR3aa: CATSDGGDNEKLFF

v_gene: TRBV12-5
len: 15
abundance: NA
CDR3aa: CASGLVRQGGTEAFF

v_gene: TRBV6-6
len: 16
abundance: NA
CDR3aa: CASSYGGSRALTEAFF

v_gene: TRBV27
len: 13
abundance: once
CDR3aa: CASAARGGYGYTF

v_gene: TRBV6-1
len: 15
abundance: few
CDR3aa: CASSEAGSGANVLTF

v_gene: TRBV7-2
len: 17
abundance: NA
CDR3aa: CASSFPSGLAVVREQFF

v_gene: TRBV27
len: 14
abundance: NA
CDR3aa: CASSRDPADTEAFF

v_gene: TRBV6-5
len: 15
abundance: NA
CDR3aa: CASSYGTGGFAEAFF